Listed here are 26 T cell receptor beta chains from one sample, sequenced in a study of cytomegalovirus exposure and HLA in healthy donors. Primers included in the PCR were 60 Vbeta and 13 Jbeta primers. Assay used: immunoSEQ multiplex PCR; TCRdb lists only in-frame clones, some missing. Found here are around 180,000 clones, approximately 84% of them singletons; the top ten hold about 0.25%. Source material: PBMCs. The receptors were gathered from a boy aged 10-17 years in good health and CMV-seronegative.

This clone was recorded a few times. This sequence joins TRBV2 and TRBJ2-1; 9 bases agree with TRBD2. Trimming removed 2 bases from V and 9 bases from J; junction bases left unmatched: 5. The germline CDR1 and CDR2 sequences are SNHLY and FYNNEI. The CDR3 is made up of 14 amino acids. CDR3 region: CASSEIAGEIEQFF. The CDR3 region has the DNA TGTGCCAGCAGTGAAATAGCGGGAGAGATTGAGCAGTTCTTC.

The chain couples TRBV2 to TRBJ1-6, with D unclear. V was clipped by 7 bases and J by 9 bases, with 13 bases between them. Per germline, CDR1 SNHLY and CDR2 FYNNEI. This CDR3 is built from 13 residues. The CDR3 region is CASTPLRRSPLHF. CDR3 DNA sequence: TGTGCCAGCACCCCCCTGAGGCGTTCACCCCTCCACTTT.

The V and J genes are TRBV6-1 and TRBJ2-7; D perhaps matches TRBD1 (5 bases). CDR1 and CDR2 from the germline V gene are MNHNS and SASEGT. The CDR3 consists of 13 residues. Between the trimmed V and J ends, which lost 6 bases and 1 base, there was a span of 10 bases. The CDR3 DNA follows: TGTGCCAGCAGCGCCCGACAGTCCTACGAGCAGTACTTC. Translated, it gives CASSARQSYEQYF.

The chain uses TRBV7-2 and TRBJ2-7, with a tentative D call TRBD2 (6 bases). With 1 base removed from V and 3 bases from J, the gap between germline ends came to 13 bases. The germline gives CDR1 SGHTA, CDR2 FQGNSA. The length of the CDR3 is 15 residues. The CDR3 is CASSLVAGQHYEQYF. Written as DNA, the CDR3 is TGTGCCAGCAGCTTAGTGGCGGGGCAGCACTACGAGCAGTACTTC.

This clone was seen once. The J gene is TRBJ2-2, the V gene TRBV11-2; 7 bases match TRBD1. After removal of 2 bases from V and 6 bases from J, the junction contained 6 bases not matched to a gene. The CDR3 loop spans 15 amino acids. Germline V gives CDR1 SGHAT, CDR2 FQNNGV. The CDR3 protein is CASSLNQGVAGELFF. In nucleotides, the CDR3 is TGTGCCAGCAGCTTAAATCAGGGGGTAGCCGGGGAGCTGTTTTTT.

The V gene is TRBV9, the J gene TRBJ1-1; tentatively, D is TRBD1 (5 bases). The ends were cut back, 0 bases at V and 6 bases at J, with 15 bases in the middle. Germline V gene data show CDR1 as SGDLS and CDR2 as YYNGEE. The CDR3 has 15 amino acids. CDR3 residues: CASSVAAGRRAEAFF. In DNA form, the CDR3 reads TGTGCCAGCAGCGTAGCGGCAGGGAGGAGGGCTGAAGCTTTCTTT.

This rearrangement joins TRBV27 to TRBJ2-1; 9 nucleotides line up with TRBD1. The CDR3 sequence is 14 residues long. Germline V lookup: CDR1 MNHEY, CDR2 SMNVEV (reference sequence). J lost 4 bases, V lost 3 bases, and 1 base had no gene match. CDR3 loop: CASSLGQGYNEQFF. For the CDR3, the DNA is TGTGCCAGCAGTTTGGGACAGGGATACAATGAGCAGTTCTTC.

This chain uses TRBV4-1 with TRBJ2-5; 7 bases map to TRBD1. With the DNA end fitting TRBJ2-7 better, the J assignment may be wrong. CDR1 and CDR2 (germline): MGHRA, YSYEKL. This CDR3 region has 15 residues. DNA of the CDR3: TGCGCCAGCAGCCGCGACAGGGCGAGCTCCTACGAGCAGTACTTC. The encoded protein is CASSRDRASSYEQYF.

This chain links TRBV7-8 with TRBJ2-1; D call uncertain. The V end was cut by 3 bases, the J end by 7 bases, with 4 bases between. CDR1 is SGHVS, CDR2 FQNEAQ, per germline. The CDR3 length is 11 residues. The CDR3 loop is CASSFQNEQFF. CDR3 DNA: TGTGCCAGCAGCTTTCAGAATGAGCAGTTCTTC.

This chain's CDR3 is CASSLARAPNSYNEQFF. CDR3 DNA sequence: TGTGCCAGCAGCTTGGCCAGAGCGCCGAACTCCTACAATGAGCAGTTCTTC. The chain links TRBV5-6 to TRBJ2-1; D is uncertain. CDR1 and CDR2 (germline): SGHDT, YYEEEE. V was pared by 0 bases and J by 0 bases, with 13 bases between. This CDR3 spans 17 amino acids.

As DNA, the CDR3 is TGTGCCAGCAGCTTTAAAGGGAAGGGTCGGACTTACGAGCAGTACTTC. Amino acids: CASSFKGKGRTYEQYF. The chain uses TRBV5-4 and TRBJ2-7, with D perhaps TRBD2 (5 bases). Germline CDR1 reads SGHNT; CDR2 reads YYREEE (reference sequence). V was trimmed by 2 bases and J by 4 bases, leaving 19 bases between them. This CDR3 has 16 residues.

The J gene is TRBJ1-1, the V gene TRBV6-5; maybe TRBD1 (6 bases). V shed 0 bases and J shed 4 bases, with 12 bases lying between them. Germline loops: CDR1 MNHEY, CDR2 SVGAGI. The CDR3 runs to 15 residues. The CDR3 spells CASSYSTGGGTEAFF. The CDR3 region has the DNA TGTGCCAGCAGTTACTCGACAGGAGGTGGCACTGAAGCTTTCTTT.

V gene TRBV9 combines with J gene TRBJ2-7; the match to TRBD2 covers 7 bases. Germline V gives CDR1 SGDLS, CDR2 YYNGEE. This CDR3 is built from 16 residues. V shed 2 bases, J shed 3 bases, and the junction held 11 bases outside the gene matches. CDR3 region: CASSVMSGTTLYEQYF. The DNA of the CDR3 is TGTGCCAGCAGCGTCATGTCCGGGACTACCCTCTACGAGCAGTACTTC.

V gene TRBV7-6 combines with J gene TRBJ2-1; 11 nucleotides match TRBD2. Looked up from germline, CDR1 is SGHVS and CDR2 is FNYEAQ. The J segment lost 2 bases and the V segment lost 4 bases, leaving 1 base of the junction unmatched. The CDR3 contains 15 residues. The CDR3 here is CASSSTSGTYNEQFF. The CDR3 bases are TGTGCCAGCAGCTCGACTAGCGGGACCTACAATGAGCAGTTCTTC.

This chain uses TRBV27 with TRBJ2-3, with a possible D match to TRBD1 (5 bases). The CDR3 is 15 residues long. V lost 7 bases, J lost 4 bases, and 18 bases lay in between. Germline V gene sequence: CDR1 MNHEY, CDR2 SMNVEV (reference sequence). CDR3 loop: CASTPSAGWADTQYF. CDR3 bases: TGTGCCAGCACCCCGAGTGCAGGGTGGGCAGATACGCAGTATTTT.

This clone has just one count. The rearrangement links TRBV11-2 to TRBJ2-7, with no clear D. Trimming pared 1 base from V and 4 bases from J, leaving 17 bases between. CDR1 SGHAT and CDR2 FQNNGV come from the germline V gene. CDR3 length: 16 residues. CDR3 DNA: TGTGCCAGCAGCTTAGGGGCAGGCCGCACCCCATACGAGCAGTACTTC. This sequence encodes CASSLGAGRTPYEQYF.

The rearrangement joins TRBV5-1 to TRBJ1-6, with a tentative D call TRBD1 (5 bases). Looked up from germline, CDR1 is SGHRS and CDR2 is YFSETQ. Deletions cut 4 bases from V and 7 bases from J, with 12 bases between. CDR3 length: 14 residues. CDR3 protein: CASSEGRGNSPLHF. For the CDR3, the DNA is TGCGCCAGCAGCGAGGGACGGGGGAATTCACCCCTCCACTTT.

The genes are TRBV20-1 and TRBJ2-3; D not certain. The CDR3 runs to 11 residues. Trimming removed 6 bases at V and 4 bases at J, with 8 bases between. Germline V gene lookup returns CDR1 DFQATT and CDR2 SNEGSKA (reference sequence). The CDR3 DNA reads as TGCAGTGCCCTAGAACCAGATACGCAGTATTTT. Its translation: CSALEPDTQYF.

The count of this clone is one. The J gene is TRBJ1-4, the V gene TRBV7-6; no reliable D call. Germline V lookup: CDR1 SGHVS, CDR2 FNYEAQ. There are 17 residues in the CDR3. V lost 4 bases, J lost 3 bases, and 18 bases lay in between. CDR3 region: CASSSENEGMANEKLFF. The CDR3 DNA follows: TGTGCCAGCAGCTCGGAAAATGAGGGTATGGCTAATGAAAAACTGTTTTTT.

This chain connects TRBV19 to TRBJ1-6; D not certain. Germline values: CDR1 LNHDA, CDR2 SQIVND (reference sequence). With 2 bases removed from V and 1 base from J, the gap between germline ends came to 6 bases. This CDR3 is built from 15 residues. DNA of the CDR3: TGTGCCAGTAGTATACGGGAATCCTATAATTCACCCCTCCACTTT. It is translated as CASSIRESYNSPLHF.

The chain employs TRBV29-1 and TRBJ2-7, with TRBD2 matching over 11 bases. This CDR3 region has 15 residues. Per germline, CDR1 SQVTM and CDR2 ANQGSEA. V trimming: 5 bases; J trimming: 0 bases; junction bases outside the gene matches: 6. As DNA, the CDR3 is TGCAGCGTTTCAGGACTAGCGGGTCGCTCCTACGAGCAGTACTTC. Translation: CSVSGLAGRSYEQYF.

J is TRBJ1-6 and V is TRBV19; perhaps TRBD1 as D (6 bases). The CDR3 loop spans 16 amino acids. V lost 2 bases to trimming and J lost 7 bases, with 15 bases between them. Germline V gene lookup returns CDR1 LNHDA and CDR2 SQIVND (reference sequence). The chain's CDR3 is CASSINPPGANSPLHF. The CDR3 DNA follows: TGTGCCAGTAGTATAAACCCCCCAGGGGCCAATTCACCCCTCCACTTT. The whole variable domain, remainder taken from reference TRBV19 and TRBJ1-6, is DGGITQSPKYLFRKEGQNVTLSCEQNLNHDAMYWYRQDPGQGLRLIYYSQIVNDFQKGDIAEGYSVSREKKESFPLTVTSAQKNPTAFYLCASSINPPGANSPLHFGNGTRLTVT.

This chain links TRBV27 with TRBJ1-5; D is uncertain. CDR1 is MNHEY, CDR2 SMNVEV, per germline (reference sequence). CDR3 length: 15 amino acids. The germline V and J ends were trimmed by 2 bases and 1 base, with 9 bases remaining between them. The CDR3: CASSLKRGSNQPQHF. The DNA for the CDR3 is TGTGCCAGCAGTTTAAAGAGAGGGAGCAATCAGCCCCAGCATTTT.

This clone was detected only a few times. This CDR3 reads CASSARGAGGRDEKLFF. For the CDR3, the DNA is TGCGCCAGCAGCGCGAGAGGGGCGGGGGGCCGGGATGAAAAACTGTTTTTT. The chain employs TRBV4-1 and TRBJ1-4; D is perhaps TRBD1 (6 bases). Germline lookup yields CDR1 MGHRA and CDR2 YSYEKL. CDR3 length: 17 residues. V was pared by 5 bases and J by 6 bases, with 22 bases between.

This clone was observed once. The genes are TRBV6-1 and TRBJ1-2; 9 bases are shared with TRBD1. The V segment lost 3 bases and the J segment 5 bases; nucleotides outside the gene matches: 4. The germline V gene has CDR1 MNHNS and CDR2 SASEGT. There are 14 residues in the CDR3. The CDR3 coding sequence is TGTGCCAGCAGTGATGCCGGACAGGGGTATGGCTACACCTTC. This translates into CASSDAGQGYGYTF.

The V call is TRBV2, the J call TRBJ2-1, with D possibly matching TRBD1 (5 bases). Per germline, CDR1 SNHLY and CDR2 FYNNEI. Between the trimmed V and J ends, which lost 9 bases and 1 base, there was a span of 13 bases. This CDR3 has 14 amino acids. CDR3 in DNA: TGTGCCAGAGGGGCCCTAGGATCCTACAATGAGCAGTTCTTC. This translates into CARGALGSYNEQFF.